The 10 T cell receptor beta chains below come from one sample, sequenced in a study of blood T cells in healthy people across ages. Primed by a sample-barcoded 5' primer and a J-beta primer mix, a second PCR proceeded for roughly 7 to 12 cycles. TCRdb ran MiXCR on the 5' RACE reads and lists one entry per CDR3 protein. The sample lists some 1,500,000 distinct CDR3 sequences; approximately 43% were seen once. The source material was blood. The receptors come from a woman between 18 and 29 years old in good health.

The CDR3 sequence is CASSLTPRTGDTEAFF. CDR3 in DNA: TGTGCCAGCAGCCTCACTCCGCGCACAGGGGACACTGAAGCTTTCTTT. This chain links TRBV3-1 with TRBJ1-1; TRBD1 matches at 7 bases. The CDR3 length is 16 residues. After removal of 4 bases from V and 3 bases from J, the junction contained 11 bases not matched to a gene. Germline assignment: CDR1 LGHDT and CDR2 YNNKEL (reference sequence).

The V call is TRBV6-2 or TRBV6-3, the J call TRBJ2-1, with TRBD1 as a possible D gene (6 bases). Trimming removed 6 bases at V and 7 bases at J, with 22 bases between. Germline CDR1 is MNHEY and CDR2 is SVGEGT. The CDR3 is made up of 16 amino acids. The CDR3 coding sequence is TGTGCCAGCAGCCTCCCAAGGGGGAGACGTCTGAATGAGCAGTTCTTC. Translated: CASSLPRGRRLNEQFF.

A word on this clonotype: At one of its ends the junction is not consistent with the germline gene, which may arise from a read error. The chain employs TRBV4-1 and TRBJ2-3; tentatively, D is TRBD2 (6 bases). This CDR3 contains 15 residues. Germline V gene lookup returns CDR1 MGHRA and CDR2 YSYEKL. The CDR3 DNA is TGCGCCCGCAGCCAAGTGGTAGCGGCGATAGATACGCAGTATTTT. It specifies CARSQVVAAIDTQYF.

The J gene is TRBJ1-2, the V gene TRBV30; D is possibly TRBD1 (5 bases). The germline V and J ends were trimmed by 2 bases and 6 bases, with 13 bases remaining between them. This CDR3 has 13 residues. Germline V CDR1 and CDR2: GTSNPN, SVGIG (reference sequence). CDR3 in DNA: TGTGCCTGGAGTCGCACGCGGGGGGATGGCTACACCTTC. Protein: CAWSRTRGDGYTF.

The CDR3: CSVEDLDSNYGYTF. The CDR3 nucleotides are TGCAGCGTTGAAGATTTAGACAGTAACTATGGCTACACCTTC. The J gene is TRBJ1-2, the V gene TRBV29-1; tentatively, D is TRBD1 (5 bases). This CDR3 comprises 14 residues. Germline-derived CDR1 and CDR2 are SQVTM and ANQGSEA. The ends were cut back, 0 bases at V and 1 base at J, with 9 bases in the middle.

The sample holds many counts of this clonotype. The gene calls are TRBV7-3 and TRBJ2-1; possibly TRBD2 for D (6 bases). The CDR3 covers 14 residues. Trimming removed 2 bases at V and 8 bases at J, with 13 bases between. Germline CDR1 and CDR2: SGHTA and FQGTGA. As DNA, the CDR3 is TGTGCCAGCAGCTTATCAATGGGAGGCGATGAGCAGTTCTTC. It is translated as CASSLSMGGDEQFF.

This clonotype was counted a single time. The V gene is TRBV4-3, the J gene TRBJ1-4; D remains ambiguous. The CDR3 consists of 17 residues. From germline, CDR1 is LGHNA and CDR2 YSLEER. Trimming shortened V by 0 bases and J by 7 bases, and 18 bases separated the two germline ends. This chain's CDR3 is CASSQDPDVRGSEKLFF. CDR3 bases: TGCGCCAGCAGCCAAGACCCCGACGTTCGGGGTAGTGAAAAACTGTTTTTT.

This clonotype was picked up a small number of times. The chain joins TRBV4-1 to TRBJ2-4; TRBD1 is a possible D gene (5 bases). This CDR3 is 15 amino acids long. Trimming shortened V by 4 bases and J by 0 bases, and 10 bases separated the two germline ends. Germline loops: CDR1 MGHRA, CDR2 YSYEKL. The CDR3 protein is CASSLTVLAKNIQYF. CDR3 coding DNA: TGCGCCAGCAGCCTGACAGTCTTAGCCAAAAACATTCAGTACTTC.

V usage is TRBV6-5 and J usage is TRBJ2-3; 10 bases match TRBD2. CDR1 is MNHEY, CDR2 SVGAGI, per germline. The CDR3 loop spans 16 amino acids. The ends lost 2 bases at V and 8 bases at J; junction bases unmatched: 10. CDR3 sequence (DNA): TGTGCCAGCAGTTACACCGGAGCGGGAGGGGGGGGTACGCAGTATTTT. Translating it yields CASSYTGAGGGGTQYF.

This clonotype was detected a few times. The chain is built from TRBV20-1 and TRBJ1-2, with 10 bases identical to TRBD1. Germline V lookup: CDR1 DFQATT, CDR2 SNEGSKA (reference sequence). CDR3 size: 15 residues. V lost 6 bases to trimming and J lost 2 bases; unmatched junction nucleotides: 9. DNA for the CDR3: TGCAGTGCGAAGCCCCCGACAGGGGGCAACTATGGCTACACCTTC. This codes for CSAKPPTGGNYGYTF.